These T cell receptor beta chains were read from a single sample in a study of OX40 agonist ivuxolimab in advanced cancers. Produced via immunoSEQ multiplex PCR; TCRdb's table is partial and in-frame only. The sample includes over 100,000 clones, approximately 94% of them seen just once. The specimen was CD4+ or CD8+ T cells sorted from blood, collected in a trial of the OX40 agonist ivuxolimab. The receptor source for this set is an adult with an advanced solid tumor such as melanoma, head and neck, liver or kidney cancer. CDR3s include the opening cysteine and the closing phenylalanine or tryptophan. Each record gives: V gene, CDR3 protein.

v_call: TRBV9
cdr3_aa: CASSVGSSGNTIYF

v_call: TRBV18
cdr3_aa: CASSSDSPNTEAFF

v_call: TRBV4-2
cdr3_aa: CASSRGVGQGGQPQHF

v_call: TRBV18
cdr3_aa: CASSLLEGAWETQYF

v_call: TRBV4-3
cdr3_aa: CASSQAAAGLSYEQYF

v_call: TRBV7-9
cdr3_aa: CASSLGQRLAKTQYF

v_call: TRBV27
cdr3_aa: CASSTLGQTQFF

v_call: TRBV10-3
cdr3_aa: CAISESPGTTEAFF

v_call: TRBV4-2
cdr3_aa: CASSQAQAVSGNTIYF

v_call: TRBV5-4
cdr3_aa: CASSLEPRRTDTQYF

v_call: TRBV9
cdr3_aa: CASSVGAGRGPQHF

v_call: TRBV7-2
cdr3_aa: CASSPTGGASNEQFF